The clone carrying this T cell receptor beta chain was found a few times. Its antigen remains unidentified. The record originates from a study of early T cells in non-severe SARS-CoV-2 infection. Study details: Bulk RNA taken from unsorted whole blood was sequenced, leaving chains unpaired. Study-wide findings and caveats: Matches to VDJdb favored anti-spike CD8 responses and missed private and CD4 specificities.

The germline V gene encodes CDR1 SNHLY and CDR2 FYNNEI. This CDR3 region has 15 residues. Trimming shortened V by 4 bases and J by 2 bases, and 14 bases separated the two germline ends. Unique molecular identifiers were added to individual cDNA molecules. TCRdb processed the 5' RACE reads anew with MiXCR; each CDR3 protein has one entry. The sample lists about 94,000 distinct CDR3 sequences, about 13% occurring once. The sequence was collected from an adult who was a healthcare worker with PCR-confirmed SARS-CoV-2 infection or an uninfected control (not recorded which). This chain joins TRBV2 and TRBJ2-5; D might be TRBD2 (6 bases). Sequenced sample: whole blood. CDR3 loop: CASSGGEAGQETQYF. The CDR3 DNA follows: TGTGCCAGCAGTGGCGGGGAGGCAGGGCAAGAGACCCAGTACTTC.